This entry lists 16 T cell receptor beta chains sequenced from one sample in a study of blood T cell repertoires in COVID-19. Profiling relied on immunoSEQ multiplex PCR, and the TCRdb table lists in-frame clones only, not all of them. The sample has fewer than 150,000 clones; about 75% are singletons. Sample: peripheral blood. Receptors originate from an elderly man with acute or convalescent COVID-19.

V usage is TRBV7-9 and J usage is TRBJ2-7; TRBD1 matches at 7 bases. CDR3 size: 15 residues. CDR1 and CDR2 (germline): SEHNR, FQNEAQ (reference sequence). V shed 5 bases and J 7 bases; nucleotides not matched to a gene: 14. Here the CDR3 reads CASSQREGAVGEQYF. DNA of the CDR3: TGTGCCAGCAGCCAGCGTGAGGGGGCGGTGGGGGAGCAGTACTTC.

With regard to this clone: A junction boundary mismatches the germline segment, possibly from a read error. The chain employs TRBV28 and TRBJ2-1; 13 bases map to TRBD2. Germline V lookup: CDR1 MDHEN, CDR2 SYDVKM. The CDR3 is made up of 15 amino acids. CDR3 protein: CASSILAGGPNQQFF. The CDR3 DNA reads TGTGCCAGCAGTATACTAGCGGGGGGGCCCAATCAGCAGTTCTTC.

The chain joins TRBV3-1 (or the pseudogene TRBV3-2) to TRBJ2-3; D perhaps matches TRBD2 (7 bases). CDR1 and CDR2 from the germline V gene are LGHDT and YNNKEL (reference sequence). The V end was cut by 7 bases, the J end by 4 bases, with 12 bases between. The CDR3 has 13 residues. This CDR3 is CASTRGGADTQYF. CDR3 in DNA: TGTGCCAGCACTAGGGGGGGAGCAGATACGCAGTATTTT.

The rearrangement joins TRBV3-1 (or the pseudogene TRBV3-2) to TRBJ1-5; D remains unclear. The CDR3 is 13 residues long. Germline V gene data show CDR1 as LGHDT and CDR2 as YNNKEL (reference sequence). Deletions cut 4 bases from V and 3 bases from J, with 7 bases between. In nucleotides, the CDR3 is TGTGCCAGCAGCCCGGTCAACAATCAGCCCCAGCATTTT. Translated: CASSPVNNQPQHF.

This clone was detected a few times. The genes are TRBV9 and TRBJ1-6, with 7 bases identical to TRBD1. Losses at the gene ends were 5 bases for V and 7 bases for J; bases not matched to a gene: 9. The CDR3 extends over 15 amino acids. CDR1 SGDLS and CDR2 YYNGEE come from the germline V gene. The CDR3 reads CASRPPGGENSPLHF. The CDR3 nucleotides read TGTGCCAGCAGACCTCCAGGGGGTGAGAATTCACCCCTCCACTTT.

This clone occurred once. This chain connects TRBV30 to TRBJ1-6, with a tentative D call TRBD1 (6 bases). Per the germline V gene, CDR1 is GTSNPN and CDR2 is SVGIG (reference sequence). The germline V and J ends were trimmed by 0 bases and 10 bases, with 19 bases remaining between them. The CDR3 has 16 residues. The CDR3 region is CAWSVGGSGTESPLHF. The CDR3 nucleotides read TGTGCCTGGAGTGTAGGGGGTTCGGGGACGGAGTCACCCCTCCACTTT.

As regards this clone: This CDR3 is also generated by other DNA sequences in the sample. The chain links TRBV15 to TRBJ1-1; D gene unclear. V lost 0 bases and J lost 10, with 9 bases in between. The CDR3 is 12 amino acids. Germline loops: CDR1 LNHNV, CDR2 YYDKDF (reference sequence). The CDR3 bases are TGTGCCACCAGCAGAGATCGGGTTGGAGCTTTCTTT. This sequence encodes CATSRDRVGAFF.

The genes are TRBV6-6 and TRBJ2-7, with 10 bases aligning to TRBD1. The junction had 11 bases not matched to a gene; V was cut back by 6 bases and J by 9 bases. Germline V gene lookup returns CDR1 MNHNY and CDR2 SVGAGI (reference sequence). The CDR3 totals 14 residues. In DNA, the CDR3 is TGTGCCAGCAGACGGGACAGGGGCTACGATTGGCAGTACTTC. It specifies CASRRDRGYDWQYF.

The chain has TRBV7-2 and TRBJ1-6, with D unclear. The ends were cut back, 0 bases at V and 14 bases at J, with 14 bases in the middle. The CDR3 has 14 amino acids. The germline gives CDR1 SGHTA, CDR2 FQGNSA. The CDR3: CASSLAIGDRTLHF. In nucleotides, the CDR3 is TGTGCCAGCAGCTTAGCGATCGGGGATCGTACCCTCCACTTT.

This rearrangement joins TRBV27 to TRBJ2-7; D perhaps matches TRBD1 (6 bases). Germline CDR1 is MNHEY and CDR2 is SMNVEV (reference sequence). This CDR3 has 14 amino acids. The V end was cut by 3 bases, the J end by 5 bases, with 14 bases between. The CDR3 is CASSFLGQSHEQYF. In DNA form, the CDR3 reads TGTGCCAGCAGTTTCCTCGGACAGTCCCACGAGCAGTACTTC.

This chain joins TRBV23-1 and TRBJ1-6; weak D call: TRBD1 (6 bases). TRBV23-1 is reported as an ORF; its role is uncertain. Deletions cut 2 bases from V and 11 bases from J, with 13 bases between. This CDR3 has 14 amino acids. CDR3 sequence: CASSQRGSATPLHF. CDR3 nucleotides: TGCGCCAGCAGTCAAAGGGGGTCGGCGACACCCCTCCACTTT.

The V call is TRBV5-4, the J call TRBJ2-7, with TRBD1 identical over 9 bases. The CDR3 sequence is 14 residues long. Germline assignment: CDR1 SGHNT and CDR2 YYREEE (reference sequence). The V gene end was trimmed by 3 bases and the J gene end by 6 bases; junction bases not matched to a gene: 7. The DNA of the CDR3 is TGTGCCAGCAGCTCGGGACAGGGTAGCGGCGAGCAGTACTTC. It translates to CASSSGQGSGEQYF.

The chain recombines TRBV10-3 with TRBJ2-3; 7 nucleotides agree with TRBD2. From germline, CDR1 is ENHRY and CDR2 SYGVKD. The CDR3 spans 14 residues. Trimming removed 3 bases from V and 8 bases from J; junction bases left unmatched: 8. The CDR3 loop reads CAISDQRGNPTQYF. CDR3 bases: TGTGCCATCAGTGACCAGCGGGGAAACCCTACGCAGTATTTT.

The chain employs TRBV2 and TRBJ2-7; 8 bases line up with TRBD2. Germline CDR1 and CDR2: SNHLY and FYNNEI. The CDR3 consists of 15 residues. V was pared by 1 base and J by 5 bases, with 7 bases of the junction left unmatched. The CDR3 nucleotides are TGTGCCAGCAGTGAAGAGGTAGCGGGGTCCAACGAGCAGTACTTC. This gives the protein CASSEEVAGSNEQYF. The full variable domain, its missing parts supplied by reference TRBV2 and TRBJ2-7, is EPEVTQTPSHQVTQMGQEVILRCVPISNHLYFYWYRQILGQKVEFLVSFYNNEISEKSEIFDDQFSVERPDGSNFTLKIRSTKLEDSAMYFCASSEEVAGSNEQYFGPGTRLTVT.

The chain joins TRBV19 to TRBJ2-1; tentative D call: TRBD1 (5 bases). The CDR3 contains 16 residues. V shed 1 base and J shed 0 bases, with 10 bases lying between them. Germline-derived CDR1 and CDR2 are LNHDA and SQIVND (reference sequence). CDR3 protein: CASSIGWGSSYNEQFF. CDR3 coding DNA: TGTGCCAGTAGTATAGGGTGGGGCAGCTCCTACAATGAGCAGTTCTTC. Based on the CDR3 plus reference TRBV19 and TRBJ2-1, the full variable domain is DGGITQSPKYLFRKEGQNVTLSCEQNLNHDAMYWYRQDPGQGLRLIYYSQIVNDFQKGDIAEGYSVSREKKESFPLTVTSAQKNPTAFYLCASSIGWGSSYNEQFFGPGTRLTVL.

CDR3: CASSPPVKGGTDTQYF. The DNA of the CDR3 is TGTGCCAGCAGCCCCCCGGTGAAGGGCGGGACAGATACGCAGTATTTT. The V call is TRBV13, the J call TRBJ2-3, with D perhaps matching TRBD2 (5 bases). This CDR3 spans 16 amino acids. Germline CDR1 PRHDT, CDR2 FYEKMQ (reference sequence). V was clipped by 5 bases and J by 3 bases, with 18 bases between them.